Sequencing of this T cell receptor (beta chain) was carried out in a study of shared clonotypes between healthy human individuals. The assay used deep level. Some clones are missing from TCRdb's copy, which holds only in-frame ones; the method was immunoSEQ multiplex PCR. Of about 1 million clones listed, approximately 70% were seen once; the top ten hold about 1.5%. Germline lookup yields CDR1 MNHNY and CDR2 SVGAGI (reference sequence). The V end was cut by 5 bases, the J end by 7 bases, with 11 bases between. This CDR3 region has 13 residues. This TCR was sampled from a man aged 18 to 30 in good health. The chain carries TRBV6-6 and TRBJ2-2; D is unclear. Sequencing input: memory CD4+ T cells sorted from blood. The sample's subset: CD45RA-negative fraction. The CDR3 here is CASSTLYNGELFF. The CDR3 DNA follows: TGTGCCAGCAGTACGCTGTATAACGGGGAGCTGTTTTTT.